The sample holds many counts of the clone carrying this TCR beta chain. As yet, its antigen is unknown. CDR1 is ENHRY, CDR2 SYGVKD, per germline. This CDR3 region has 16 residues. V shed 0 bases and J shed 3 bases, with 12 bases lying between them. Amplification of TCR beta CDR3 regions was performed using RNA transcripts as template. An initial round of RT-PCR targeting the TCR CDR3 relied on the HTBI primer set. TCRdb fed the multiplex PCR reads into MiXCR, producing one record per CDR3 protein. The table has 550,000 to 600,000 distinct CDR3 sequences, roughly 46% seen once. These data belong to a study of T cells in Graves' hyperthyroidism and ophthalmopathy. Findings and caveats of the study: Stable hyperthyroidism and ophthalmopathy were separated using 13 V-J signatures. Most thyroid clonotypes with frequency above 0.001 were detected in blood.

Patients showing uncontrolled infection, other autoimmune disease, pregnancy or lactation were ineligible. Thyroid ultrasound, orbital computed tomography, clinical symptoms, and serum thyroxine and TRAb underpinned diagnoses. The TCR originated in an adult woman with Graves' disease, either hyperthyroidism or ophthalmopathy (not recorded which). The sequenced sample consisted of peripheral blood or thyroid tissue (not recorded which). V gene TRBV10-3 combines with J gene TRBJ1-5; a weak D match, TRBD1 (5 bases). Here the CDR3 DNA reads TGTGCCATCAGTGAGTCACCCGGGGGTGACAATCAGCCCCAGCATTTT. It encodes CAISESPGGDNQPQHF.